These T cell receptor beta chains were read from a single sample in a study of T cell responses to AZD1222 COVID-19 vaccine. Sequenced by immunoSEQ multiplex PCR; TCRdb stores in-frame clones only, minus some. The repertoire includes around 150,000 clones, less than 95% of them detected once, and 1.2% to 1.5% sits in the top ten. The starting material was peripheral blood, obtained on day 0 of AZD1222 vaccination. The receptors shown here come from an adult in good health. The CDR3 runs from the conserved cysteine through the conserved F or W. The D gene is left open where the match is weak. Clone size is stated in some rows and not others, as once, few, many or a class when expanded.

. . TRBJ1-1 TRBV6-5 TGTGCCAGCAGTAGGCAGGGGCAAATGAACACTGAAGCTTTCTTT CASSRQGQMNTEAFF
. TRBD1 TRBJ2-7 TRBV10-1 TGCGCCAGCAGTCTCCGGGACAGGGTTAAAAGCGAGCAGTACTTC CASSLRDRVKSEQYF
. . TRBJ1-2 TRBV30 TGTGCCTGGAGTGTATCCTCACAGGGTGGCTACACCTTC CAWSVSSQGGYTF
once TRBD2 TRBJ2-1 TRBV6-5 TGTGCCAGCAGTTACCTTGGGGAGGGGTACAATGAGCAGTTCTTC CASSYLGEGYNEQFF
. . TRBJ1-1 TRBV5-5 TGTGCCAGCAGCTTAGTGGGCAAGACTGAAGCTTTCTTT CASSLVGKTEAFF
. . TRBJ2-7 TRBV3-1/TRBV3-2 TGTGCCAGCAGCCCCCGCGTCTACGAGCAGTACTTC CASSPRVYEQYF
. . TRBJ2-7 TRBV2 TGTGCCAGCAGTGAAGTAGAAGGGTCCCGCTACGAGCAGTACTTC CASSEVEGSRYEQYF
. . TRBJ1-6 TRBV28 TGTGCCAGCAGTCCACCACGTCGGAGCTCCTATAATTCACCCCTCCACTTT CASSPPRRSSYNSPLHF
. TRBD2 TRBJ2-3 TRBV13 TGTGCCAGCAGCTTAAGCCCCAGCGGGGGGAAAGATACGCAGTATTTT CASSLSPSGGKDTQYF
. . TRBJ1-4 TRBV18 TGTGCCAGCTCATCAAGCGGACAGCGCCAATGGGATAATGAAAAACTGTTTTTT CASSSSGQRQWDNEKLFF
once . TRBJ2-7 TRBV2 TGTGCCAGCACCACAGGCGTGGTTCGTCCCTACGAGCAGTACTTC CASTTGVVRPYEQYF
few . TRBJ2-7 TRBV7-9 TGTGCCAGCAGCTTAGGACTGGGTAATAGCGGCTACGAGCAGTACTTC CASSLGLGNSGYEQYF
. . TRBJ1-1 TRBV27 TGTGCCAGGGATTGGGGAACGAACACTGAAGCTTTCTTT CARDWGTNTEAFF
. TRBD1 TRBJ2-7 TRBV2 TGTGCCAGCAGAAACCGGGACAGGGGTGCGCAGTACTTC CASRNRDRGAQYF
. TRBD2 TRBJ2-7 TRBV3-1/TRBV3-2 TGTGCCAGCAGCTTCGGGACTAGCGGGAACTACGAGCAGTACTTC CASSFGTSGNYEQYF
. . TRBJ1-1 TRBV6-6 TGTGCCAGCAGTTACTCGATTGGGCAGGGTGGGACTGAAGCTTTCTTT CASSYSIGQGGTEAFF
. . TRBJ1-2 TRBV25-1 TGTGCCAGCAGTGAAGATGGCTACACCTTC CASSEDGYTF
. TRBD1 TRBJ1-2 TRBV19 TGTGCCAGTATCCCCGGACAGGGTTTTGGCTACACCTTC CASIPGQGFGYTF